What follows describes a single T cell receptor beta chain. The antigen is not known. This entry belongs to a study of shared clonotypes between healthy human individuals. Study-level findings and limits: Sharing across four donors was highest in naive CD4 (about 5%) and lowest in memory CD8 (approximately 0.4%).

Clones were sequenced by immunoSEQ multiplex PCR, and TCRdb holds only the in-frame ones, with some missing. The sample holds roughly 1,100,000 clones, about 74% seen once. CDR3 length equals 14 residues. Germline V gives CDR1 KGHSH, CDR2 LQKENI. V lost 2 bases to trimming and J lost 5 bases; unmatched junction nucleotides: 2. Free of recent acute infections or vaccinations, the donors were healthy HIV-negative adults. The receptor's source is a man aged 18 to 35 in good health. The sequencing input was memory CD4+ T cells sorted from blood. Subset given: CD45RA-negative fraction. The V call is TRBV18, the J call TRBJ2-5; TRBD1 matches at 10 bases. CDR3 sequence: CASSPMDRGETQYF. CDR3 nucleotide sequence: TGTGCCAGCTCACCAATGGACAGGGGGGAGACCCAGTACTTC.